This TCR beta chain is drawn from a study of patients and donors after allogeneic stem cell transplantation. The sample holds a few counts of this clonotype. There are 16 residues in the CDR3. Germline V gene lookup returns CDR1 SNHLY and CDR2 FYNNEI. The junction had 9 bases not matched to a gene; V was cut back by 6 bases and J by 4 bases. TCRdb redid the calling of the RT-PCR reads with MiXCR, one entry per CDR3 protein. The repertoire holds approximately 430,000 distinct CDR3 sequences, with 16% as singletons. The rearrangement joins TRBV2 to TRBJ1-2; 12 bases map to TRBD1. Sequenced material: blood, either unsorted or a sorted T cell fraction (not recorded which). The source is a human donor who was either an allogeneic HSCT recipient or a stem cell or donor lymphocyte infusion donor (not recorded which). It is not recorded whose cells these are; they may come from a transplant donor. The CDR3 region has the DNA TGTGCCAGCAGGGGATGGGACAGGGGGCGCAGCTATGGCTACACCTTC. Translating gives CASRGWDRGRSYGYTF.